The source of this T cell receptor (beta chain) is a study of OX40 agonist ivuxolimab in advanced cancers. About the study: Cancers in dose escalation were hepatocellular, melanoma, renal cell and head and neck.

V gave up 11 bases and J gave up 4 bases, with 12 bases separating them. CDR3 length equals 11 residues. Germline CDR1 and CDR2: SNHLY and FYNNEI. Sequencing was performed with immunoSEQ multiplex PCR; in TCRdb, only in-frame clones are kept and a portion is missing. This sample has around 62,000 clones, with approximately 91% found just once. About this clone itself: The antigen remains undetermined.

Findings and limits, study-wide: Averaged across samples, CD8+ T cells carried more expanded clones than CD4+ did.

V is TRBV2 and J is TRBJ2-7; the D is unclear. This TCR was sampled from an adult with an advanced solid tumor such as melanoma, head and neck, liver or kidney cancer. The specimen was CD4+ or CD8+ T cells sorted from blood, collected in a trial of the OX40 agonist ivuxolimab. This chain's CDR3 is CASGGGYEQYF. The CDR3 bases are TGTGCCTCCGGCGGCGGTTACGAGCAGTACTTC.